The sequence of this TCR beta chain was determined in a study of identical twins. Findings and limits, study-wide: An excess of low generation probability was shown by twin-shared out-of-frame alpha sequences. Modeled out-of-frame TCR alpha sharing in monozygotic twins fell below observed levels.

This clonotype has just a few counts. Its antigen is not identified. All donors were healthy Caucasians. V lost 7 bases and J 0 bases, leaving 11 bases between the germline ends. Per germline, CDR1 SQVTM and CDR2 ANQGSEA. This CDR3 has 13 residues. Unique molecular identifiers were in the cDNA, with template-switch universal primer binding. TCRdb re-called the 5' RACE reads through MiXCR, storing one row per CDR3 protein. The data show roughly 1,500,000 distinct CDR3 sequences, roughly a third seen once. The clonotype originates from a newborn girl in good health. V usage is TRBV29-1 and J usage is TRBJ2-3; TRBD2 might be the D (7 bases). Sequencing was performed on cord blood. CDR3: CSAAGASTDTQYF. CDR3 nucleotides: TGCAGCGCCGCGGGGGCAAGCACAGATACGCAGTATTTT.